The next 16 T cell receptor beta chains were all read from a single sample in a study of blood T cell repertoires in COVID-19. Libraries were prepared by immunoSEQ multiplex PCR; TCRdb keeps only in-frame clonotypes and omits some of them. The sample lists about 180,000 clones, approximately 80% occurring once. What was sequenced was peripheral blood. The receptors were sampled from a woman in her thirties or forties with COVID-19, enrolled during active disease.

The chain couples TRBV18 to TRBJ1-4, with 7 bases lining up with TRBD1. This CDR3 spans 16 amino acids. Germline V gives CDR1 KGHSH, CDR2 LQKENI. Germline trimming cut 3 bases from V and 7 bases from J; bases unmatched to any gene: 11. This CDR3 is CASSPRTGDVGEKLFF. CDR3 DNA: TGTGCCAGCTCACCTAGGACAGGCGATGTGGGTGAAAAACTGTTTTTT.

The rearrangement joins TRBV9 to TRBJ1-1; 9 bases agree with TRBD1. There are 15 residues in the CDR3. V gave up 3 bases and J gave up 4 bases; unmatched junction bases: 7. Germline-derived CDR1 and CDR2 are SGDLS and YYNGEE. CDR3 in amino acids: CASSAPGQGITEAFF. CDR3 bases: TGTGCCAGCAGCGCGCCGGGACAGGGAATCACTGAAGCTTTCTTT.

This chain uses TRBV3-1 (or the pseudogene TRBV3-2) with TRBJ2-2; TRBD2 matches 7 bases. V lost 3 bases to trimming and J lost 6 bases; unmatched junction nucleotides: 4. The CDR3 has 14 amino acids. Looked up from germline, CDR1 is LGHDT and CDR2 is YNNKEL (reference sequence). The CDR3 loop reads CASSHRGLAGELFF. The CDR3 nucleotides read TGTGCCAGCAGCCATCGCGGACTAGCCGGGGAGCTGTTTTTT.

This clone appeared once. The rearrangement links TRBV24-1 to TRBJ2-2; the match to TRBD1 covers 7 bases. The CDR3 has 14 residues. V was pared by 7 bases and J by 6 bases, with 7 bases of the junction left unmatched. Germline V gene lookup returns CDR1 KGHDR and CDR2 SFDVKD. The chain's CDR3 is CATSGTESAGELFF. As DNA, the CDR3 is TGTGCCACCAGCGGGACAGAGTCCGCCGGGGAGCTGTTTTTT.

The sample holds one count of this clone. The gene calls are TRBV9 and TRBJ2-7; D gene ambiguous. CDR1 is SGDLS, CDR2 YYNGEE, per germline. The CDR3 extends over 14 amino acids. Trimming stripped 0 bases from V and 5 bases from J, with 12 bases between. The CDR3 nucleotides are TGTGCCAGCAGCGTAGACTCTAGAAGCGACGAGCAGTACTTC. As protein: CASSVDSRSDEQYF.

The rearrangement joins TRBV23-1 to TRBJ2-3; D possibly corresponds to TRBD1 (6 bases). TRBV23-1 is an open reading frame, and its role is uncertain. The CDR3 consists of 13 residues. Trimming took 2 bases from V and 4 from J, leaving 7 bases between them. The CDR3 DNA reads TGCGCCAGCAGTCAACACAGGGCAGATACGCAGTATTTT. Amino acid sequence: CASSQHRADTQYF.

V usage is TRBV5-4 and J usage is TRBJ1-1, with D unclear. The CDR3 covers 11 residues. CDR1 is SGHNT, CDR2 YYREEE, per germline (reference sequence). V gave up 2 bases and J gave up 13 bases, with 12 bases separating them. CDR3 in DNA: TGTGCCAGCAGCTTCGGGTCCCGGGATTTCTTT. Amino acids: CASSFGSRDFF.

This chain links TRBV18 with TRBJ1-5; D call uncertain. The V end lost 6 bases, the J end lost 5 bases, and 17 bases lay between the germline ends. The CDR3 length is 15 residues. Germline CDR1 and CDR2: KGHSH and LQKENI. The CDR3 DNA sequence: TGTGCCAGCTCTCCGTCCAGGAGGCAGGATCAGCCCCAGCATTTT. Translating gives CASSPSRRQDQPQHF.

The gene calls are TRBV5-1 and TRBJ2-1; TRBD2 matches 7 bases. CDR1 is SGHRS, CDR2 YFSETQ, per germline. This CDR3 spans 16 amino acids. V dropped 5 bases and J dropped 3; count of bases not matched to a gene: 11. DNA for the CDR3: TGCGCCAGCAGTCGCGTAATGGGGGAGGGCTACAATGAGCAGTTCTTC. Translation: CASSRVMGEGYNEQFF.

The V gene is TRBV7-9, the J gene TRBJ2-3, with TRBD2 as a possible D gene (6 bases). The CDR3 runs 16 residues. The germline V and J ends were trimmed by 4 bases and 5 bases, with 19 bases remaining between them. Germline CDR1 reads SEHNR; CDR2 reads FQNEAQ (reference sequence). This CDR3 is CASSSDRSGNGDTQYF. Written as DNA, the CDR3 is TGTGCCAGCAGCTCCGACCGTAGCGGAAACGGAGATACGCAGTATTTT. The complete variable domain, with remaining parts taken from reference TRBV7-9 and TRBJ2-3, reads DTGVSQNPRHKITKRGQNVTFRCDPISEHNRLYWYRQTLGQGPEFLTYFQNEAQLEKSRLLSDRFSAERPKGSFSTLEIQRTEQGDSAMYLCASSSDRSGNGDTQYFGPGTRLTVL.

The chain uses TRBV6-5 and TRBJ1-1, with D possibly being TRBD1 (5 bases). CDR1 and CDR2 (germline): MNHEY, SVGAGI. Trimming shortened V by 7 bases and J by 4 bases, and 13 bases separated the two germline ends. The CDR3 spans 13 residues. CDR3 coding DNA: TGTGCCAGCATGGGGCCAGTCCGCACTGAAGCTTTCTTT. Its translation: CASMGPVRTEAFF.

This chain joins TRBV10-3 and TRBJ2-3, with 10 nucleotides matching TRBD2. Germline V gives CDR1 ENHRY, CDR2 SYGVKD. CDR3 size: 16 residues. With V trimmed by 10 bases and J by 0 bases, 10 bases remained unmatched. The CDR3 DNA is TGTGCCACAGGGAATCTACTAGCGGGGAGCACAGATACGCAGTATTTT. As protein: CATGNLLAGSTDTQYF.

J is TRBJ2-7 and V is TRBV14; 7 positions match TRBD2. J was trimmed by 4 bases and V by 4 bases; bases with no gene match: 7. Germline V gene lookup returns CDR1 SGHDN and CDR2 FVKESK. The CDR3 totals 14 residues. This CDR3 reads CASSPRKGGYEQYF. CDR3 bases: TGTGCCAGCAGCCCTAGGAAGGGAGGGTACGAGCAGTACTTC.

This chain links TRBV19 with TRBJ1-1; 10 bases map to TRBD1. The CDR3 is 16 amino acids. CDR1 LNHDA and CDR2 SQIVND come from the germline V gene (reference sequence). V dropped 7 bases and J dropped 4; count of bases not matched to a gene: 12. For the CDR3, the DNA is TGTGCCAGTATCGGGAGGGACAGGGGCTATAGCACTGAAGCTTTCTTT. Residues: CASIGRDRGYSTEAFF.

V gene TRBV9 combines with J gene TRBJ2-7; 8 nucleotides align to TRBD2. The germline gives CDR1 SGDLS, CDR2 YYNGEE. The V segment lost 3 bases and the J segment 1 base; nucleotides outside the gene matches: 0. The CDR3 contains 13 residues. The DNA for the CDR3 is TGTGCCAGCAGCGCGGGGGGGTCCTACGAGCAGTACTTC. Its protein is CASSAGGSYEQYF.

The chain carries TRBV28 and TRBJ1-1, with TRBD1 identical over 10 bases. V was pared by 5 bases and J by 10 bases, with 7 bases of the junction left unmatched. In germline, CDR1 is MDHEN, CDR2 SYDVKM. The CDR3 has 13 amino acids. CDR3 region: CASSPGQGVGAFF. The CDR3 region has the DNA TGTGCCAGCAGTCCCGGACAGGGGGTAGGAGCTTTCTTT.